This T cell receptor (beta chain) came from a study of T cells in Graves' hyperthyroidism and ophthalmopathy. Study context: Peripheral blood specimens were obtained at initial diagnosis, prior to any treatment. Study findings and constraints: Ophthalmopathy and stable hyperthyroidism were told apart by a 13 V-J model.

This CDR3 is built from 14 residues. The V end was cut by 2 bases, the J end by 5 bases, with 13 bases between. CDR1 LGHDT and CDR2 YNNKEL come from the germline V gene (reference sequence). Uncontrolled infection, other autoimmune disease, pregnancy or lactation barred patients from enrollment. The authors obtained PBMCs from 10 ml of fresh peripheral blood. This clonotype was seen ten or more times. Its antigen is unidentified. RNA transcripts gave rise to amplified TCR beta CDR3 regions. The HTBI primer set served for first-round RT-PCR of the TCR CDR3. From the multiplex PCR reads, TCRdb called clonotypes with MiXCR, one entry per CDR3 protein. The repertoire holds approximately 370,000 distinct CDR3 sequences, with more than 12% as singletons.

The chain recombines TRBV3-1 with TRBJ2-7, with D tentatively TRBD2 (5 bases). This receptor was identified in a woman in her twenties or thirties with Graves' hyperthyroidism. The specimen was blood. The CDR3 coding sequence is TGTGCCAGCAGCCAAACTAGGGTGTTCAACGAGCAGTACTTC. Translation gives CASSQTRVFNEQYF.